One T cell receptor beta chain is described in this entry. As yet, its antigen is unknown. The authors used approximately 3.5 ug of total RNA per TCR library. Following a re-call of the 5' RACE reads, TCRdb has one entry per CDR3 protein and lacks DNA. Found here are about 380,000 distinct CDR3 sequences; the top ten clones hold approximately 2.8%. From germline, CDR1 is MNHNY and CDR2 SVGAGI (reference sequence). The CDR3 is 14 amino acids. This sample is drawn from a study of monozygotic twins with inflammatory bowel disease. General study results and limits: A distinction between different T cell subtypes was not possible.

Blood was drawn at roughly 2.6 ml per donor. Whole blood served as the source of total RNA, and no T cell sorting took place. V is TRBV6-6 and J is TRBJ2-3. This sequence originates from a human donor with ulcerative colitis or Crohn's disease, or a healthy co-twin of an affected twin (not recorded which). Sequencing was done on a sample of blood. CDR3 amino acids: CASSYSESADTQYF.